This is a list of T cell receptor beta chains from one sample in a study of blood T cells in healthy people across ages. TCRdb reprocessed the 5' RACE reads via MiXCR and lists one record per CDR3 protein. The table records approximately 780,000 distinct CDR3 sequences, about a quarter of them present only once. The sample also formed part of further work on T cells of mothers and their children.

Specimen: blood. These receptors all stem from a boy aged 10-17 years in good health. Each CDR3 is given with its conserved first and last residue. D genes are given only for firm matches. Expanded clones get a size class; other rows say once, few or many, or leave the size out.

V gene: TRBV10-3
clone size: -
D gene: -
J gene: TRBJ2-7
CDR3 DNA: TGTGCCATCAGTGAGTCTGGGGGCAGCTCCTACGAGCAGTACTTC
CDR3 protein: CAISESGGSSYEQYF

V gene: TRBV27
clone size: -
D gene: -
J gene: TRBJ1-3
CDR3 DNA: TGTGCCAGCGGGGGCTCTGGAAACACCATATATTTT
CDR3 protein: CASGGSGNTIYF

V gene: TRBV5-1
clone size: -
D gene: -
J gene: TRBJ2-5
CDR3 DNA: TGCGCCAACACTCAACGGGGGCAGGGACAGGAGACCCAGTACTTC
CDR3 protein: CANTQRGQGQETQYF

V gene: TRBV5-1
clone size: few
D gene: -
J gene: TRBJ1-4
CDR3 DNA: TGCGCCAGCAGCTTGGGCGGTGTGGGTAATCCTGAAAAACTGTTTTTT
CDR3 protein: CASSLGGVGNPEKLFF

V gene: TRBV20-1
clone size: -
D gene: TRBD2
J gene: TRBJ2-1
CDR3 DNA: TGCAGTGCCCCTAGCGGGAGTTACAATGAGCAGTTCTTC
CDR3 protein: CSAPSGSYNEQFF

V gene: TRBV3-1
clone size: few
D gene: TRBD2
J gene: TRBJ2-1
CDR3 DNA: TGTGCCAACAGCCAACGACTAGCTGGGGAGCAGTTCTTC
CDR3 protein: CANSQRLAGEQFF

V gene: TRBV6-5
clone size: -
D gene: TRBD1
J gene: TRBJ2-1
CDR3 DNA: TGTGCCAGCAGTTACTTGACAACCGGGACAGGGAGAAATGAGCAGTTCTTC
CDR3 protein: CASSYLTTGTGRNEQFF

V gene: TRBV3-1
clone size: -
D gene: -
J gene: TRBJ2-6
CDR3 DNA: TGTGCCAGCAGCCCGACAGGCAACTCTGGGGCCAACGTCCTGACTTTC
CDR3 protein: CASSPTGNSGANVLTF

V gene: TRBV5-1
clone size: few
D gene: TRBD2
J gene: TRBJ2-3
CDR3 DNA: TGCGCCAGCAGCCTCGGACTAGCGGGGGGCCCTGGAGCAGATACGCAGTATTTT
CDR3 protein: CASSLGLAGGPGADTQYF

V gene: TRBV7-3
clone size: few
D gene: -
J gene: TRBJ2-1
CDR3 DNA: TGTGCCAGCAGCATACCCAGGCGGACTGAGCAGTTCTTC
CDR3 protein: CASSIPRRTEQFF

V gene: TRBV6-5
clone size: few
D gene: -
J gene: TRBJ1-4
CDR3 DNA: TGTGCCAGCAGTTACGAGGGGACAACTAATGAAAAACTGTTTTTT
CDR3 protein: CASSYEGTTNEKLFF

V gene: TRBV7-8
clone size: -
D gene: TRBD2
J gene: TRBJ2-1
CDR3 DNA: TGTGCCAGCAGCCGGCGGGCGACTAGCAGATATTACAATGAGCAGTTCTTC
CDR3 protein: CASSRRATSRYYNEQFF

V gene: TRBV20-1
clone size: -
D gene: TRBD1
J gene: TRBJ1-2
CDR3 DNA: TGCAGTGCTGGGGGGACAGGGGGTTATTATGGCTACACCTTC
CDR3 protein: CSAGGTGGYYGYTF

V gene: TRBV5-1
clone size: few
D gene: -
J gene: TRBJ2-5
CDR3 DNA: TGCGCCAGCAGCTCCCTGTACCCCCGTGGCCAGTACTTC
CDR3 protein: CASSSLYPRGQYF

V gene: TRBV30
clone size: -
D gene: -
J gene: TRBJ2-4
CDR3 DNA: TGTGCCTGGAGTGCCCTGGAACAGGCAAACATTCAGTACTTC
CDR3 protein: CAWSALEQANIQYF

V gene: TRBV7-9
clone size: -
D gene: -
J gene: TRBJ1-4
CDR3 DNA: TGTGCCAGCAGCTTGGGTGACAAACTGTTTTTT
CDR3 protein: CASSLGDKLFF

V gene: TRBV29-1
clone size: few
D gene: -
J gene: TRBJ1-2
CDR3 DNA: TGCAGCGTTGAAGACAGGGCCCAGGGGTATGGCTACACCTTC
CDR3 protein: CSVEDRAQGYGYTF

V gene: TRBV6-5
clone size: few
D gene: -
J gene: TRBJ1-1
CDR3 DNA: TGTGCCAGCAGTTACATGGGGGGCACTGAAGCTTTCTTT
CDR3 protein: CASSYMGGTEAFF

V gene: TRBV5-1
clone size: few
D gene: -
J gene: TRBJ2-7
CDR3 DNA: TGCGCCAGCAGCTTTTGGCAGGGGCGAATCTACGAGCAGTACTTC
CDR3 protein: CASSFWQGRIYEQYF

V gene: TRBV3-1
clone size: few
D gene: -
J gene: TRBJ1-2
CDR3 DNA: TGTGCCAGCAGCCAAGCGGCCAGGCTCCTCGGAGTCTATGGCTACACCTTC
CDR3 protein: CASSQAARLLGVYGYTF

V gene: TRBV12-5
clone size: few
D gene: TRBD1
J gene: TRBJ1-5
CDR3 DNA: TGTGCTAGTGGTTTCACAGGGGGCAATCAGCCCCAGCATTTT
CDR3 protein: CASGFTGGNQPQHF

V gene: TRBV29-1
clone size: -
D gene: TRBD2
J gene: TRBJ2-3
CDR3 DNA: TGCAGCCTTGACGGGCTAGCGGGATCAGATACGCAGTATTTT
CDR3 protein: CSLDGLAGSDTQYF

V gene: TRBV12-3/TRBV12-4
clone size: -
D gene: -
J gene: TRBJ1-2
CDR3 DNA: TGTGCCAGCAGTATCGCCGGCCACTCTAACTATGGCTACACCTTC
CDR3 protein: CASSIAGHSNYGYTF

V gene: TRBV6-2/TRBV6-3
clone size: -
D gene: -
J gene: TRBJ1-1
CDR3 DNA: TGTGCCAGCAGTTACAGACGCACTGGGAGTGAAGCTTTCTTT
CDR3 protein: CASSYRRTGSEAFF

V gene: TRBV28
clone size: -
D gene: TRBD1
J gene: TRBJ1-4
CDR3 DNA: TGTGCCAGCAGTACTTGGGACAGACCAACTAATGAAAAACTGTTTTTT
CDR3 protein: CASSTWDRPTNEKLFF

V gene: TRBV28
clone size: few
D gene: -
J gene: TRBJ1-1
CDR3 DNA: TGTGCCAGCAGCCTGGGGCAGGGCGGATGGAACACTGAAGCTTTCTTT
CDR3 protein: CASSLGQGGWNTEAFF

V gene: TRBV2
clone size: -
D gene: TRBD1
J gene: TRBJ2-7
CDR3 DNA: TGTGCCAGCAGTGAAAGGACAGGGAGAAACGAGCAGTACTTC
CDR3 protein: CASSERTGRNEQYF

V gene: TRBV5-1
clone size: -
D gene: TRBD1
J gene: TRBJ1-3
CDR3 DNA: TGCGCCAGCAGCTTGGTCGGGACAGCTGGAAACACCATATATTTT
CDR3 protein: CASSLVGTAGNTIYF

V gene: TRBV28
clone size: few
D gene: -
J gene: TRBJ2-1
CDR3 DNA: TGTGCCAGCAGTTTGCGGCCGACCAGCTCCTACAATGAGCAGTTCTTC
CDR3 protein: CASSLRPTSSYNEQFF

V gene: TRBV29-1
clone size: -
D gene: -
J gene: TRBJ2-7
CDR3 DNA: TGCAGCGTTGAATCCCCGGGAGAATCCTACGAGCAGTACTTC
CDR3 protein: CSVESPGESYEQYF

V gene: TRBV6-6
clone size: -
D gene: -
J gene: TRBJ1-5
CDR3 DNA: TGTGCCAGCAGTTACTCGCGCGAGCAGCCCCAGCATTTT
CDR3 protein: CASSYSREQPQHF

V gene: TRBV12-3/TRBV12-4
clone size: few
D gene: TRBD2
J gene: TRBJ2-7
CDR3 DNA: TGTGCCAGCAGCCAGGGACTAGCGGGGCCCTACGAGCAGTACTTC
CDR3 protein: CASSQGLAGPYEQYF

V gene: TRBV2
clone size: few
D gene: -
J gene: TRBJ2-6
CDR3 DNA: TGTGCCAGCAGTGAAAGCACTGAATCTGCGGGCGTCCTGACTTTC
CDR3 protein: CASSESTESAGVLTF

V gene: TRBV28
clone size: few
D gene: -
J gene: TRBJ1-6
CDR3 DNA: TGTGCCAGCAGTTTACTCTTGGCGGGGAATTCACCCCTCCACTTT
CDR3 protein: CASSLLLAGNSPLHF

V gene: TRBV6-5
clone size: -
D gene: TRBD2
J gene: TRBJ2-5
CDR3 DNA: TGTGCCAGCAGTTTCGGGAGGAGGTACCAAGAGACCCAGTACTTC
CDR3 protein: CASSFGRRYQETQYF

V gene: TRBV10-2
clone size: few
D gene: -
J gene: TRBJ2-1
CDR3 DNA: TGCGCCAGCAGTGAGACAGGGAAGGGCTCCTACAATGAGCAGTTCTTC
CDR3 protein: CASSETGKGSYNEQFF

V gene: TRBV4-2
clone size: few
D gene: TRBD2
J gene: TRBJ2-1
CDR3 DNA: TGTGCCAGCAGCCTCCTAGCGGGGGGGCTTTATGAGCAGTTCTTC
CDR3 protein: CASSLLAGGLYEQFF

V gene: TRBV20-1
clone size: -
D gene: TRBD2
J gene: TRBJ2-3
CDR3 DNA: TGCAGTGCTTGGCTAGCGGGGGGCCCAGATACGCAGTATTTT
CDR3 protein: CSAWLAGGPDTQYF

V gene: TRBV29-1
clone size: -
D gene: -
J gene: TRBJ1-1
CDR3 DNA: TGCAGCGTCCATGCAGTAATGACCACTGAAGCTTTCTTT
CDR3 protein: CSVHAVMTTEAFF

V gene: TRBV15
clone size: few
D gene: -
J gene: TRBJ1-5
CDR3 DNA: TGTGCCACCAGCGGTTATGTAGGTCAGCCCCAGCATTTT
CDR3 protein: CATSGYVGQPQHF

V gene: TRBV9
clone size: -
D gene: -
J gene: TRBJ2-2
CDR3 DNA: TGTGCCAGCAGCGTAGAAGGGGGACTTAACCAGATCACCGGGGAGCTGTTTTTT
CDR3 protein: CASSVEGGLNQITGELFF

V gene: TRBV15
clone size: few
D gene: -
J gene: TRBJ2-4
CDR3 DNA: TGTGCCACCAGCAGAGACAGGGGCTCAGAAAACATTCAGTACTTC
CDR3 protein: CATSRDRGSENIQYF

V gene: TRBV9
clone size: -
D gene: TRBD2
J gene: TRBJ2-3
CDR3 DNA: TGTGCCAGCAGCGTAGGAAGACTAGCGGACACAGATACGCAGTATTTT
CDR3 protein: CASSVGRLADTDTQYF

V gene: TRBV13
clone size: -
D gene: -
J gene: TRBJ2-5
CDR3 DNA: TGTGCCAGCAGCCCCAACCCGGAGGAGACCCAGTACTTC
CDR3 protein: CASSPNPEETQYF

V gene: TRBV7-9
clone size: few
D gene: TRBD1
J gene: TRBJ2-5
CDR3 DNA: TGTGCCAGCAGCTTAGTAGGGAGGAGGACAGGGGATCCTCGCAAGCAGTACTTC
CDR3 protein: CASSLVGRRTGDPRKQYF

V gene: TRBV9
clone size: -
D gene: -
J gene: TRBJ2-1
CDR3 DNA: TGTGCCAGCAGCGTAGAGCCGGCAGAATACAATGAGCAGTTCTTC
CDR3 protein: CASSVEPAEYNEQFF

V gene: TRBV3-1
clone size: -
D gene: -
J gene: TRBJ2-2
CDR3 DNA: TGTGCCAGCAGCCCTCATAGGTCCGGGGAGCTGTTTTTT
CDR3 protein: CASSPHRSGELFF

V gene: TRBV12-3/TRBV12-4
clone size: -
D gene: TRBD2
J gene: TRBJ2-1
CDR3 DNA: TGTGCCAGCAGGCAACTAGCGGGGAACTCCAATGAGCAGTTCTTC
CDR3 protein: CASRQLAGNSNEQFF

V gene: TRBV27
clone size: -
D gene: -
J gene: TRBJ2-1
CDR3 DNA: TGTGCCAGCAGTCGCCGACTAGTGGGGGATTACAATGAGCAGTTCTTC
CDR3 protein: CASSRRLVGDYNEQFF

V gene: TRBV5-1
clone size: -
D gene: TRBD1
J gene: TRBJ1-3
CDR3 DNA: TGCGCCAGCAGCTTACAGGGACAGGGGGCGAATGGAAACACCATATATTTT
CDR3 protein: CASSLQGQGANGNTIYF

V gene: TRBV4-2
clone size: few
D gene: TRBD2
J gene: TRBJ2-1
CDR3 DNA: TGTGCCAGCAGTCCCCCTAGCGGGGGCCTCCCGGGTGAGCAGTTCTTC
CDR3 protein: CASSPPSGGLPGEQFF

V gene: TRBV6-6
clone size: -
D gene: -
J gene: TRBJ1-1
CDR3 DNA: TGTGCCAGCAGCGATACAGGGGAAGCTTTCTTT
CDR3 protein: CASSDTGEAFF

V gene: TRBV5-1
clone size: few
D gene: TRBD1
J gene: TRBJ2-2
CDR3 DNA: TGCGCCAGCAGCCCACCAAAGACAGGGTCGAACACCGGGGAGCTGTTTTTT
CDR3 protein: CASSPPKTGSNTGELFF

V gene: TRBV25-1
clone size: -
D gene: TRBD2
J gene: TRBJ2-1
CDR3 DNA: TGTGCCAGCAGTGGGACTAGCGGGGGGGGATTATGGAATGAGCAGTTCTTC
CDR3 protein: CASSGTSGGGLWNEQFF

V gene: TRBV6-5
clone size: few
D gene: TRBD1
J gene: TRBJ2-5
CDR3 DNA: TGTGCCAGCACGGCGACAGGGGGGTACCAAGAGACCCAGTACTTC
CDR3 protein: CASTATGGYQETQYF

V gene: TRBV6-6
clone size: -
D gene: TRBD1
J gene: TRBJ1-5
CDR3 DNA: TGTGCCAGCAGTTCAGCTGACAGGGTTAATCAGCCCCAGCATTTT
CDR3 protein: CASSSADRVNQPQHF

V gene: TRBV12-3/TRBV12-4
clone size: few
D gene: -
J gene: TRBJ2-1
CDR3 DNA: TGTGCCAGCAGTTTAGTTTCGGGGTTTGAGCAGTTCTTC
CDR3 protein: CASSLVSGFEQFF

V gene: TRBV6-4
clone size: -
D gene: TRBD1
J gene: TRBJ2-7
CDR3 DNA: TGTGCCAGCAGTGACTGGATCCGGGACAGGGGATTCGAGCAGTACTTC
CDR3 protein: CASSDWIRDRGFEQYF